This T cell receptor (beta chain) was sequenced for a study of cytotoxic CD8 clonotypes in ibrutinib-treated CLL. Notes on the study in general: Having risen at ibrutinib response, clonality had fallen back toward baseline by progression.

This clone was counted once. Its matching antigen is unknown. V was clipped by 3 bases and J by 6 bases, with 5 bases between them. This CDR3 region has 12 residues. Per germline, CDR1 MGHRA and CDR2 YSYEKL. Assay: immunoSEQ multiplex PCR; the TCRdb copy retains only in-frame clones and omits some. Of some 29,000 clones listed, more than 75% are singletons. The origin of this receptor is a human donor with chronic lymphocytic leukemia. The sequencing here drew on PBMCs, taken after 36 months of ibrutinib treatment. The V and J genes are TRBV4-1 and TRBJ2-2; no firm D call. The CDR3 protein is CASSHSPGELFF. The CDR3 region has the DNA TGCGCCAGCAGCCACAGCCCCGGGGAGCTGTTTTTT.